This is a list of T cell receptor beta chains from one sample in a study of graft-versus-host responses after intestinal transplantation. Profiling relied on immunoSEQ multiplex PCR, and the TCRdb table lists in-frame clones only, not all of them. Found here are 35,000 to 45,000 clones, around 94% of them singletons; the top ten hold 0.2% to 0.25%. These receptors lack a known antigen. This sample comprised unstimulated CD4+ T cells sorted from spleen or lymph node cells, obtained before transplant. All receptors derive from a human donor who was the organ donor for an intestinal transplant. Both conserved end residues are part of each CDR3. A D gene is named only where the DNA matches it firmly. Rows give clone size only sometimes, using once, few, many, or a class for an expanded clone.

clone_size | j_call | v_call | d_call | cdr3_nt | cdr3_aa
NA | TRBJ1-2 | TRBV5-1 | TRBD1 | TGCGCCAGCAGCTGGGGGACAGGGGCTGAGGGCTACACCTTC | CASSWGTGAEGYTF
NA | TRBJ2-6 | TRBV21-1 | NA | TGTGCCAGCAGCAAAAAGAAAGGAAGCGGTCAAGTCAGCTCTGGGGCCAACGTCCTGACTTTC | CASSKKKGSGQVSSGANVLTF
once | TRBJ1-1 | TRBV6-6 | NA | TGTGCCAGCAGTTACACACCAACAGGCCCAACTGAAGCTTTCTTT | CASSYTPTGPTEAFF
NA | TRBJ1-1 | TRBV7-2 | TRBD1 | TGTGCCAGCAGCCAGACAGGGAGGACTGAAGCTTTCTTT | CASSQTGRTEAFF
NA | TRBJ1-2 | TRBV5-6 | NA | TGTGCCAGCAGCTTGGCTTTCGGGGTTGGCTACACCTTC | CASSLAFGVGYTF
NA | TRBJ1-4 | TRBV23-1 | NA | TGCGCCAGCAGTCACAGGGCAACTAATGAAAAACTGTTTTTT | CASSHRATNEKLFF
NA | TRBJ2-2 | TRBV19 | NA | TGTGCCAGTAGCCCGACGAGGGCGCACACCGGGGAGCTGTTTTTT | CASSPTRAHTGELFF
NA | TRBJ1-2 | TRBV11-2 | NA | TGTGCCAGCAGCTTACCTAAAGGGTATGGCTACACCTTC | CASSLPKGYGYTF
NA | TRBJ2-7 | TRBV15 | TRBD1 | TGTGCCACCAGCGGATGGGACAGGACTTACGAGCAGTACTTC | CATSGWDRTYEQYF
NA | TRBJ1-1 | TRBV11-2 | NA | TGTGCCAGCAGCCTACGGGGCGGGTACACTGAAGCTTTCTTT | CASSLRGGYTEAFF
NA | TRBJ1-2 | TRBV28 | NA | TGTGCCAGCAGTTTCCTTCGGGCAGGGTCTTGGTATGGCTACACCTTC | CASSFLRAGSWYGYTF
NA | TRBJ1-2 | TRBV25-1 | TRBD1 | TGTGCCAGCAGTGAAGGTGGACAGGGTTACTATGGCTACACCTTC | CASSEGGQGYYGYTF
NA | TRBJ2-3 | TRBV4-3 | NA | TGCGCCAGCAGCCAAGAACCCGCGGGCCGCACAGATACGCAGTATTTT | CASSQEPAGRTDTQYF
NA | TRBJ1-2 | TRBV5-6 | NA | TGTGCCAGCAGCTTGGGACAGGCTAACTATGGCTACACCTTC | CASSLGQANYGYTF
NA | TRBJ1-2 | TRBV4-3 | TRBD1 | TGCGCCAGCAGCCAAGCAGGGGGCTATGGCTACACCTTC | CASSQAGGYGYTF
once | TRBJ2-2 | TRBV6-5 | NA | TGTGCCAGCAGCCAACTCGGGGGGAACACCGGGGAGCTGTTTTTT | CASSQLGGNTGELFF
NA | TRBJ2-3 | TRBV5-1 | TRBD2 | TGCGCCAGCAGCTTGAACGGGGGGGCGGCAGATACGCAGTATTTT | CASSLNGGAADTQYF
NA | TRBJ2-1 | TRBV7-2 | NA | TGTGCCAGCAGCTTAGGGGTGCGATTGAGTGAGCAGTTCTTC | CASSLGVRLSEQFF
NA | TRBJ1-6 | TRBV6-1 | NA | TGTGCCAGCAGAGGAGTCCGGGTTTCTAATTCACCCCTCCACTTT | CASRGVRVSNSPLHF
NA | TRBJ1-4 | TRBV7-9 | NA | TGTGCCATCGAGTCTCCTCGGGATGAAAAACTGTTTTTT | CAIESPRDEKLFF
NA | TRBJ2-1 | TRBV15 | TRBD1 | TGTGCCACCGGGGGACAGCTATTCTCCTACAATGAGCAGTTCTTC | CATGGQLFSYNEQFF
NA | TRBJ2-2 | TRBV7-3 | TRBD2 | TGTGCCAGCAGCTTATCCTGGACTAGCGGGGTCACCGGGGAGCTGTTTTTT | CASSLSWTSGVTGELFF
NA | TRBJ1-1 | TRBV29-1 | NA | TGCAGCGTTCAGGGGTATCACACTGAAGCTTTCTTT | CSVQGYHTEAFF
NA | TRBJ2-2 | TRBV4-1 | NA | TGCGCCAGCAGCCAAGAGTCTAGCGTACATGTCACCGGGGAGCTGTTTTTT | CASSQESSVHVTGELFF
NA | TRBJ1-3 | TRBV7-2 | TRBD1 | TGTGCCAGCAGCCCGGGACAGGGGTGGGGAAACACCATATATTTT | CASSPGQGWGNTIYF
NA | TRBJ2-7 | TRBV6-6 | NA | TGTGCCAGCAGAACGGGGCGGGGCGACTTTGACGAGCAGTACTTC | CASRTGRGDFDEQYF
once | TRBJ1-1 | TRBV6-5 | NA | TGTGCCAGCAGTTACTCAAATGGGAACACTGAAGCTTTCTTT | CASSYSNGNTEAFF
NA | TRBJ1-5 | TRBV5-5 | NA | TGTGCCAGCAGCTTGTCGGTGGGTCAGCCCCAGCATTTT | CASSLSVGQPQHF
NA | TRBJ1-6 | TRBV5-4 | NA | TGTGCCAGCAGCTTGGAGGGCAGACCCTATAATTCACCCCTCCACTTT | CASSLEGRPYNSPLHF
NA | TRBJ2-7 | TRBV5-1 | NA | TGCGCCAGCAGCTTGGTGGGCCTGAAATACGAGCAGTACTTC | CASSLVGLKYEQYF
NA | TRBJ2-5 | TRBV7-9 | NA | TGTGCCAGCAGCTTAGGGGGACAAGAGACCCAGTACTTC | CASSLGGQETQYF
NA | TRBJ2-2 | TRBV28 | NA | TGTGCCAGCAGTTTATCACGTCTGCTACTCGGGGCACCGGGCACCGGGGAGCTGTTTTTT | CASSLSRLLLGAPGTGELFF
NA | TRBJ1-1 | TRBV14 | NA | TGTGCCAGCAGCCATTCCCCAAACGTGAACACTGAAGCTTTCTTT | CASSHSPNVNTEAFF
NA | TRBJ1-2 | TRBV28 | NA | TGTGCCAGCAGACTGGGGGGCTACTATGGCTACACCTTC | CASRLGGYYGYTF
NA | TRBJ1-3 | TRBV29-1 | TRBD1 | TGCAGCGCCGTTTCTCAGTCCCGGGACAGGAGATCCTCTGGAAACACCATATATTTT | CSAVSQSRDRRSSGNTIYF
NA | TRBJ1-2 | TRBV14 | NA | TGTGCCAGCAGCAGGGAGTTGAACTATGGCCACACCTTC | CASSRELNYGHTF
NA | TRBJ2-2 | TRBV19 | TRBD1 | TGCGCCAGTAATATTAGGACAGGGGGCGTCGGGGAGCTGTTTTTT | CASNIRTGGVGELFF